This TCR beta chain was captured in a study of T cells in Graves' hyperthyroidism and ophthalmopathy. As for the study in general: Upon initial diagnosis and before any treatment, peripheral blood was collected.

Study-wide points: Model output signaled ophthalmopathy a median approximately 6.2 months ahead of onset. By a 13 V-J model, ophthalmopathy was set apart from stable hyperthyroidism.

Amplified TCR beta CDR3 regions came from RNA transcripts. The study used the HTBI primer set for a first-round RT-PCR of the TCR CDR3. Each CDR3 protein is one row after TCRdb ran MiXCR on the multiplex PCR reads. The table includes 250,000 to 300,000 distinct CDR3 sequences, roughly 15% detected once. Trimming took 7 bases from V and 0 from J, leaving 9 bases between them. The CDR3 extends over 13 amino acids. The germline gives CDR1 MDHEN, CDR2 SYDVKM. Of note for this clonotype: Its matching antigen is unknown.

Blood sampling occurred at first hyperthyroidism diagnosis, ahead of any ophthalmopathy symptoms. The TCR comes from a woman aged 40 to 50 with Graves' hyperthyroidism that later progressed to Graves' ophthalmopathy. Sequencing used blood. The rearrangement uses TRBV28 and TRBJ2-5; D possibly corresponds to TRBD1 (5 bases). CDR3 sequence (DNA): TGTGCCAGCATGATGACAGACCAAGAGACCCAGTACTTC. Encoded protein: CASMMTDQETQYF.